These 5 T cell receptor beta chains came from one sample sequenced in a study of T cells in localized non-small cell lung cancer (dated by TCRdb to about 2020). Library prep was done by the immunoSEQ multiplex PCR assay. Sourced from immuneACCESS, this table was stored by TCRdb with only in-frame sequences that have V and J called. A share of the clones is absent; for the studies checked, an unresolved V gene accounts for under half, and the remainder has no known explanation. A total of some 30,000 clones appear in this sample, around 86% of them only once. Clones ranked in the top ten supply around 3.8% of the sample. The source was peripheral blood, collected before any cancer treatment. Receptor source: a male donor at least 60 years old with stage III lung adenocarcinoma.

V is TRBV4-2 and J is TRBJ1-5; TRBD1 matches 7 bases. CDR3 length: 15 amino acids. Germline CDR1 is LGHNA and CDR2 is YNFKEQ. V dropped 1 base and J dropped 7; count of bases not matched to a gene: 7. This CDR3 is CASSQATQGTQPQHF. CDR3 bases: TGTGCCAGCAGCCAAGCGACACAGGGGACCCAGCCCCAGCATTTT.

The DNA of the CDR3 is TGTGCCAGCAGCATCGAGGGCGGCACTGAAGCTTTCTTT. Its translation is CASSIEGGTEAFF. The chain is built from TRBV7-9 and TRBJ1-1; no clear D. The germline V and J ends were trimmed by 5 bases and 4 bases, with 11 bases remaining between them. CDR3 length equals 13 residues. Per germline, CDR1 SEHNR and CDR2 FQNEAQ (reference sequence).

V gene TRBV19 combines with J gene TRBJ1-2, with a tentative D call TRBD1 (5 bases). Germline CDR1 is LNHDA and CDR2 is SQIVND (reference sequence). The CDR3 extends over 15 amino acids. V lost 2 bases and J 7 bases, leaving 17 bases between the germline ends. CDR3: CASSITPVRQGGYTF. CDR3 DNA: TGTGCCAGTAGTATAACCCCAGTCCGGCAGGGTGGCTACACCTTC.

This clone was seen a few times. The chain joins TRBV5-5 to TRBJ1-5; D call uncertain. Germline V gene sequence: CDR1 SGHKS, CDR2 YYEKEE (reference sequence). This CDR3 has 15 amino acids. Trimming took off 0 bases at V and 2 bases at J, with 9 bases between the two ends. The CDR3 protein is CASSLAGVGNQPQHF. CDR3 DNA sequence: TGTGCCAGCAGCTTGGCGGGTGTAGGCAATCAGCCCCAGCATTTT. The full variable domain, with the rest looked up from reference TRBV5-5 and TRBJ1-5, is DAGVTQSPTHLIKTRGQQVTLRCSPISGHKSVSWYQQVLGQGPQFIFQYYEKEERGRGNFPDRFSARQFPNYSSELNVNALLLGDSALYLCASSLAGVGNQPQHFGDGTRLSIL.

The V gene is TRBV7-8, the J gene TRBJ1-5; TRBD1 matches at 8 bases. This CDR3 has 16 amino acids. Germline values: CDR1 SGHVS, CDR2 FQNEAQ. The V gene end was trimmed by 2 bases and the J gene end by 7 bases; junction bases not matched to a gene: 10. CDR3 in amino acids: CASSLNGQGAGQPQHF. CDR3 DNA: TGTGCCAGCAGCTTAAATGGGCAGGGGGCAGGGCAGCCCCAGCATTTT.